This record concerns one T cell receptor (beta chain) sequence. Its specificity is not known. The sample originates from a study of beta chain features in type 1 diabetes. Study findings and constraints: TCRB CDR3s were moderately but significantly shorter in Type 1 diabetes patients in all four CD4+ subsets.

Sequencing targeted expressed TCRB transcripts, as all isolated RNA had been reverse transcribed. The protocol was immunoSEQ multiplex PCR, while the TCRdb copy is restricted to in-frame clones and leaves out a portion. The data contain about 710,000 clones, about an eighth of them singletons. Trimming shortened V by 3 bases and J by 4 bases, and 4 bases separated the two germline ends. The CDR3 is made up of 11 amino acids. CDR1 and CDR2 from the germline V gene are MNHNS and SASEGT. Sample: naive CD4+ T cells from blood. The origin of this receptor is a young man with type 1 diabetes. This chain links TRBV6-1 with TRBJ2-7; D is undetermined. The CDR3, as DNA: TGTGCCAGCAGTGAGCCATACGAGCAGTACTTC. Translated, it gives CASSEPYEQYF.